These 6 T cell receptor beta chains were sequenced from one sample in a study of T cells after yellow fever vaccination. TCRdb re-called the 5' RACE reads through MiXCR, storing one row per CDR3 protein. The table lists approximately 110,000 distinct CDR3 sequences, about 7.4% of them singletons. The material was CD4+ T cells sorted from PBMCs, obtained approximately 11 days after the first yellow fever vaccination. Source of these receptors: a man between 18 and 35 years old who received the YFV17D yellow fever vaccine.

This clonotype was observed many times. This sequence joins TRBV3-1 and TRBJ1-2; unclear D gene. V gave up 1 base and J gave up 6 bases, with 6 bases separating them. The germline CDR1 and CDR2 sequences are LGHDT and YNNKEL (reference sequence). This CDR3 contains 12 residues. CDR3 DNA: TGTGCCAGCAGCCAAGTAGACCATGGCTACACCTTC. Protein: CASSQVDHGYTF.

This clonotype came up many times. The rearrangement uses TRBV5-5 and TRBJ1-1; tentatively, D is TRBD1 (5 bases). The length of the CDR3 is 15 residues. The V end was cut by 0 bases, the J end by 3 bases, with 12 bases between. Germline CDR1 reads SGHKS; CDR2 reads YYEKEE (reference sequence). DNA of the CDR3: TGTGCCAGCAGCTTGGGTGTGGGGACGGACACTGAAGCTTTCTTT. Translated: CASSLGVGTDTEAFF.

This clonotype was observed at least ten times. This sequence joins TRBV7-3 and TRBJ2-3, with 8 positions matching TRBD1. CDR1 is SGHTA and CDR2 is FQGTGA in the germline V gene. V shed 6 bases and J 8 bases; nucleotides not matched to a gene: 4. The CDR3 runs 12 residues. The CDR3 loop is CASSFTGGTQYF. For the CDR3, the DNA is TGTGCCAGCAGTTTCACAGGGGGTACGCAGTATTTT.

In its sample, this clonotype was seen a few times. The chain uses TRBV6-5 and TRBJ1-2, with D possibly being TRBD1 (5 bases). V lost 4 bases, J lost 0 bases, and 12 bases lay in between. Germline values: CDR1 MNHEY, CDR2 SVGAGI. The CDR3 runs 15 residues. This CDR3 is CASSWGAEANYGYTF. The CDR3 nucleotides read TGTGCCAGCAGTTGGGGCGCGGAAGCTAACTATGGCTACACCTTC.

Points on this clonotype: A much more abundant neighbour one base away suggests this may be a read error. V gene TRBV10-3 combines with J gene TRBJ2-4; the match to TRBD1 covers 7 bases. The CDR3 sequence is 14 residues long. Germline CDR1 is ENHRY and CDR2 is SYGVKD. Unmatched junction bases numbered 6, after V lost 0 bases and J lost 10 bases. CDR3 in amino acids: CAISESPGGKIQYF. CDR3 in DNA: TGTGCCATCAGTGAGTCTCCAGGGGGAAAAATTCAGTACTTC.

The chain links TRBV5-6 to TRBJ2-3; no reliable D call. The CDR3 extends over 16 amino acids. Germline-derived CDR1 and CDR2 are SGHDT and YYEEEE. The V and J ends lost 6 bases and 1 base respectively, with 18 bases between them. The CDR3 here is CASTFKKGSRTDTQYF. As DNA, the CDR3 is TGTGCCAGCACCTTTAAGAAGGGTTCTCGCACAGATACGCAGTATTTT.